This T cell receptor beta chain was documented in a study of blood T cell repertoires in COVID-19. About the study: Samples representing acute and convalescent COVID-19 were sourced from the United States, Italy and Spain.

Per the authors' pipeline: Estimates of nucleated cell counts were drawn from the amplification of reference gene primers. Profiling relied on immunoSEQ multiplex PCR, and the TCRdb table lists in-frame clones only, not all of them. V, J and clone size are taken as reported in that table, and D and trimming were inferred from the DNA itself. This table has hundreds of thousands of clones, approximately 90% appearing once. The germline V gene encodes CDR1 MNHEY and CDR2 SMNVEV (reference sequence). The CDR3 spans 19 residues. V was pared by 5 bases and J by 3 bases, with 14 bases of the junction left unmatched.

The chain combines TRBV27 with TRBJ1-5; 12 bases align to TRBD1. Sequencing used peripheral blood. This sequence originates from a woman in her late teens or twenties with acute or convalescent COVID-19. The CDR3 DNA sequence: TGTGCCAGCAGTCCCGGGACAGGGGGCCATGTATACCTCAATCAGCCCCAGCATTTT. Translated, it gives CASSPGTGGHVYLNQPQHF.